This T cell receptor (beta chain) was identified during a study of blood T cell repertoires in COVID-19. Exposed enrollees had met someone with a PCR-confirmed or clinician-diagnosed COVID-19 case at some point within the 2 weeks before study entry. Profiled with immunoSEQ multiplex PCR; TCRdb holds only in-frame clones, not every one. The repertoire holds approximately 340,000 clones, with about nine tenths as singletons. The CDR3 has 14 residues. Trimming cost V 1 base and J 5 bases; bases outside gene matches: 3. Germline CDR1 is SGHRS and CDR2 is YFSETQ. This chain connects TRBV5-1 to TRBJ1-1, with 9 positions matching TRBD1. Sample: PBMCs or T cells enriched from blood (not recorded which). This sequence was found in a woman aged 40 to 50 who had been exposed to COVID-19. The CDR3 nucleotides are TGCGCCAGCAGCTTGAGACAGGGGGAAACTGAAGCTTTCTTT. As protein: CASSLRQGETEAFF.